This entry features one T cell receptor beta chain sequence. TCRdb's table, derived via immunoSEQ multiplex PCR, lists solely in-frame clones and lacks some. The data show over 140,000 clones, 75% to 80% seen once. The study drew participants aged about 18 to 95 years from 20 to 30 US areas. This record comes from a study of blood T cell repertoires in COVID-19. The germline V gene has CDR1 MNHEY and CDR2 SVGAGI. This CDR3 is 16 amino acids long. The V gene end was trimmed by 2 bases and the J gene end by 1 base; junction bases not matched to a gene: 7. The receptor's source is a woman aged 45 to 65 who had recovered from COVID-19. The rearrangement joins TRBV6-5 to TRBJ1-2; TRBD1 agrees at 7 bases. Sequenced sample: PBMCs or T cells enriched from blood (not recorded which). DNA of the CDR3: TGTGCCAGCAGTTACGGTCCAGGGGGGATTAACTATGGCTACACCTTC. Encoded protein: CASSYGPGGINYGYTF.